This T cell receptor beta chain appears in the sequencing data of a study of human versus mouse CDR3 diversity and MHC coevolution (dated by TCRdb to about 2017). With respect to the entire study: According to reports, the immunoSEQ assay can detect one in 200,000 T cells and keeps multiplex PCR amplification bias to a minimum. As a reference point for TCR selection on multiple MHC II alleles, the study used human naive CD4 T cell repertoires and compared them against human-TCR-locus transgenic mice that have a single MHC II. Across the mouse and human samples, each sample yielded between 0.6 x 10^7 and 1.6 x 10^7 valid reads. Three healthy volunteer blood donors were included in the human cohort, with one aged 30 to 39, one aged 40 to 49 and one aged 60 to 69 at collection.

Beyond this particular receptor, the publication reports: Because human T cells were selected on roughly 6 MHC II alleles, repertoire diversity in humans and mice was not considered directly comparable. The largest TCR beta repertoire according to iCHAO1 estimates belonged to humans, at 1.5 million to 2 million clonotypes, a result attributed likely to selection by multiple MHC II molecules. On average, humans had more CDR3 deletions and insertions than mice did, pointing to greater exonuclease and TdT activity. Among all compared groups, two of the three human donors had the lowest clonal inequality scores.

Comments on this clone: Which antigen it targets is not known. Within one base of it there is no much larger clone, and no base qualities were kept.

The QIAGEN blood and tissue kit was used to extract genomic DNA from sorted cells, and the DNA was quantified on a NanoDrop 1000. Deep sequencing and quantification of TCR alpha and beta chains were performed on the immunoSEQ platform by multiplex PCR of genomic DNA. On the study's bioinformatics: Annotation of the TCR sequences relied on IMGT gene and region definitions. Out-of-frame rearrangements were taken as a proxy for the preselection repertoire and were compared with in-frame clonotypes. To estimate repertoire size, the study used the iCHAO1 estimator that comes with the immunoSEQ platform. A Gini index, which is based on the Lorenz curve, was applied to in-frame amino acid clonotypes to measure clonal inequality. Shared clonotypes were counted with the intersect function of the R package tcR, and similarity was scored with the Jaccard index. Principal component analysis of V, J and V-J usage frequencies was run with the R prcomp function without normalization. The source is immuneACCESS, and TCRdb retained only in-frame sequences with V and J called. Part of the clones is not carried over; for the studies checked, unresolved V genes explain less than half of this, and the remainder is unexplained. V, J and clone size were drawn from that table, and D and trimming were deduced from the DNA. The sample includes around 74,000 clones, with around 93% observed a single time. 0.15% of the sample is held by the ten biggest clonotypes.

Fluorescence-activated cell sorting was used to pull naive CD4 T cells, meaning cells that were CD45RO-negative and CD62L-positive, out of the PBMCs. From each donor, around 54 ml of fresh peripheral blood was taken, and Ficoll density centrifugation was then used to isolate PBMCs. All samples were sorted on a FACSAria III instrument and reached purity above 85%. This receptor was taken from a person aged 25 to 75 in good health. Sequencing was performed on naive CD4+ T cells from blood. In the paper's terms, the cell subset or site label means: CD45RO-negative CD62L-positive naive CD4 T cells.

CDR3 loop: CASGKEGPANTEAFF. The nucleotide sequence reads as follows: TGTGCCAGCGGTAAGGAGGGTCCTGCGAACACTGAAGCTTTCTTT. The chain is assembled from TRBV6-1 and TRBJ1-1; the D gene is unclear. Sequences MNHNS (CDR1) and SASEGT (CDR2) are obtained from the germline V gene. The V end loses 8 bases and the J end loses 1 base, and a stretch of 17 bases separates them. CDR3 length: 15 amino acids, cysteine to phenylalanine. Only CDR3 DNA remains: 45 bases, in frame from the first base.